Below, one T cell receptor (beta chain) is given with its context. The antigen remains unidentified. V gave up 6 bases and J gave up 4 bases; unmatched junction bases: 5. There are 13 residues in the CDR3. This sample stems from a study of Graves' ophthalmopathy and Graves' hyperthyroidism. Study-level points and caveats: Detection in blood was also observed for most expanded thyroid clonotypes above 0.001 frequency.

Investigators amplified TCR beta CDR3 regions from RNA transcripts. The first round was an RT-PCR with HTBI primers, and the second round was a multiplex PCR. A single record per CDR3 protein comes from TCRdb applying MiXCR to the multiplex PCR reads. Here the sample spans about 220,000 distinct CDR3 sequences, roughly a fifth being singletons. PBMCs were isolated from a roughly 9.3 ml sample of fresh peripheral blood. The chain joins TRBV12-3 or TRBV12-4 to TRBJ1-1, with 7 bases lining up with TRBD1. What was sequenced was peripheral blood. The clonotype was recovered from a woman aged 45-65 years with Graves' ophthalmopathy. In DNA, the CDR3 is TGTGCCAGCAGCTTCGGGACAGTCACTGAAGCTTTCTTT. Translation gives CASSFGTVTEAFF.